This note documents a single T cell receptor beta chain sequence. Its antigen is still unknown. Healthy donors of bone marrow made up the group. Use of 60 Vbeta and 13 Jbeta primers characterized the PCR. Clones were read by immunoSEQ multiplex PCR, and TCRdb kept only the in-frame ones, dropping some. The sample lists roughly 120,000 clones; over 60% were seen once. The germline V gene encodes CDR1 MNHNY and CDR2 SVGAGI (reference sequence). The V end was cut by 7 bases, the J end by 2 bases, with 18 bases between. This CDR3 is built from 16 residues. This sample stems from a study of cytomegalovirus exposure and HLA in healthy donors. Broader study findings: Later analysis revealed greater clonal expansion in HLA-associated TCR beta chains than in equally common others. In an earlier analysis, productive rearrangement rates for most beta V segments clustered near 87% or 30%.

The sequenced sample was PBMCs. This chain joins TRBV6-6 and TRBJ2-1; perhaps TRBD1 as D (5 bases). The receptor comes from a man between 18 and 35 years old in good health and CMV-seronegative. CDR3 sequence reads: CASTTLQDRAYNEQFF. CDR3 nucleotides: TGTGCCAGCACCACTCTACAGGATAGGGCCTACAATGAGCAGTTCTTC.